The rows below give T cell receptor beta chains drawn from one sample of a study of blood T cell repertoires in COVID-19. The table came from immunoSEQ multiplex PCR; TCRdb's copy has only in-frame clones and leaves some out. The profile shows nearly 200,000 clones, about 89% of them singletons. Material: PBMCs or T cells enriched from blood (not recorded which). The source is a woman aged 18-29 years who had recovered from COVID-19. The CDR3 runs from the conserved cysteine through the conserved F or W. Fields, in order: V gene, D gene, clone size, J gene, CDR3 DNA, CDR3 protein. A D gene is named only where the DNA matches it firmly. The listing skips clone size in some rows; elsewhere it reads once, few, many or a size class.

V: TRBV5-1; D: TRBD2; size: once; J: TRBJ2-7; DNA: TGCGCCAGCAGCTTGGTCGGGGGGGCCAACGAGCAGTACTTC; CDR3: CASSLVGGANEQYF
V: TRBV3-1/TRBV3-2; D: TRBD1; size: -; J: TRBJ2-7; DNA: TGTGCCAGCAGCCAAGAGGCCGGGGCAGGGGGCTCCTACGAGCAGTACTTC; CDR3: CASSQEAGAGGSYEQYF
V: TRBV28; D: TRBD1; size: -; J: TRBJ1-1; DNA: TGTGCCAGCACCGATCCCGGGACAGGGTACACTGAAGCTTTCTTT; CDR3: CASTDPGTGYTEAFF
V: TRBV6-5; D: -; size: -; J: TRBJ1-1; DNA: TGTGCCAGCAGCCTCATGGCGGCAGGGGACACTGAAGCTTTCTTT; CDR3: CASSLMAAGDTEAFF
V: TRBV7-6; D: TRBD1; size: -; J: TRBJ1-4; DNA: TGTGCCAGCAGCCCCGACGGACAGGGACACGAAAAACTGTTTTTT; CDR3: CASSPDGQGHEKLFF
V: TRBV27; D: -; size: -; J: TRBJ2-1; DNA: TGTGCCAGCAGTTTAACTTCACAGCAAAATGAGCAGTTCTTC; CDR3: CASSLTSQQNEQFF
V: TRBV5-5; D: -; size: -; J: TRBJ1-6; DNA: TGTGCCAGCAGCTTGGTCGGCAGGCCCCCACCACCCCTCCACTTT; CDR3: CASSLVGRPPPPLHF
V: TRBV28; D: TRBD1; size: -; J: TRBJ2-7; DNA: TGTGCCAGCAGTTTTGGGACAGGAGAGATCTACGAGCAGTACTTC; CDR3: CASSFGTGEIYEQYF
V: TRBV10-3; D: -; size: -; J: TRBJ2-2; DNA: TGTGCCATCAGTGGAGGTCCGGTTAAGGGGACCGGGGAGCTGTTTTTT; CDR3: CAISGGPVKGTGELFF
V: TRBV7-9; D: -; size: -; J: TRBJ2-1; DNA: TGTGCCAGCAGCTTATACGGCAGCGACAATGAGCAGTTCTTC; CDR3: CASSLYGSDNEQFF
V: TRBV6-2/TRBV6-3; D: TRBD1; size: -; J: TRBJ1-6; DNA: TGTGCCAGCAGCTTTGACCTGTCACAGGGGAGCAATAATTCACCCCTCCACTTT; CDR3: CASSFDLSQGSNNSPLHF
V: TRBV6-5; D: -; size: -; J: TRBJ1-3; DNA: TGTGCCAGCAGCCCCGCTGGGGCTACTGGAAACACCATATATTTT; CDR3: CASSPAGATGNTIYF
V: TRBV5-4; D: TRBD1; size: -; J: TRBJ2-7; DNA: TGTGCCAGCAGCTTTGGACAGGAAGACGAGCAGTACTTC; CDR3: CASSFGQEDEQYF
V: TRBV5-1; D: TRBD2; size: -; J: TRBJ2-5; DNA: TGCGCCAGCAGCCAGTATAGCGGGGGGCCCCAAGAGACCCAGTACTTC; CDR3: CASSQYSGGPQETQYF
V: TRBV5-4; D: -; size: -; J: TRBJ1-1; DNA: TGTGCCAGCAGCTTCGATCATGTCAGGGGAAACACTGAAGCTTTCTTT; CDR3: CASSFDHVRGNTEAFF
V: TRBV3-1/TRBV3-2; D: -; size: -; J: TRBJ2-5; DNA: TGTGCCAGCAGCCAACATGGGGGGGGCCGCGCTTTAGGTCAAGAGACCCAGTACTTC; CDR3: CASSQHGGGRALGQETQYF
V: TRBV5-1; D: -; size: -; J: TRBJ1-1; DNA: TGCGCCAGCAGGAGCGGTATTGGAGGACCTGAAGCTTTCTTT; CDR3: CASRSGIGGPEAFF
V: TRBV9; D: TRBD2; size: -; J: TRBJ2-5; DNA: TGTGCCAGCAGCGTCGGGTTAGCGGGGTACCAAGAGACCCAGTACTTC; CDR3: CASSVGLAGYQETQYF
V: TRBV20-1; D: TRBD1; size: -; J: TRBJ1-2; DNA: TGCAGTGCTAGTTCGGACAGGAGAACTCTTAACTATGGCTACACCTTC; CDR3: CSASSDRRTLNYGYTF
V: TRBV2; D: -; size: -; J: TRBJ1-6; DNA: TGTGCCAGCAATCGAGACACAAGGAATTCACCCCTCCACTTT; CDR3: CASNRDTRNSPLHF
V: TRBV28; D: -; size: -; J: TRBJ2-5; DNA: TGTGCCAGCAGCCCGATTACAGGGTTGACGGTGGAGACCCAGTACTTC; CDR3: CASSPITGLTVETQYF
V: TRBV27; D: -; size: -; J: TRBJ1-3; DNA: TGTGCCAGCAGTCCACAGTGGGTTAGCTCTGGAAACACCATATATTTT; CDR3: CASSPQWVSSGNTIYF
V: TRBV11-2; D: -; size: -; J: TRBJ2-7; DNA: TGTGCCAGCAGCCTGTGGGCTTCCGAGCAGTACTTC; CDR3: CASSLWASEQYF
V: TRBV19; D: -; size: -; J: TRBJ1-2; DNA: TGTGCCAGTAGGGAGATGGGCTATGGCTACACCTTC; CDR3: CASREMGYGYTF